The 31 T cell receptor beta chains listed next were all sequenced from one sample in a study of early T cells in non-severe SARS-CoV-2 infection. TCRdb reprocessed the 5' RACE reads with MiXCR, giving one entry per CDR3 protein. Of roughly 92,000 distinct CDR3 sequences in the sample, 12% were seen once. The sample was whole blood, taken at baseline. The source of these receptors is an adult who was a healthcare worker with PCR-confirmed SARS-CoV-2 infection or an uninfected control (not recorded which).

The chain uses TRBV20-1 and TRBJ2-3, with 9 bases identical to TRBD2. V shed 6 bases, J shed 6 bases, and the junction held 10 bases outside the gene matches. Germline loops: CDR1 DFQATT, CDR2 SNEGSKA (reference sequence). CDR3 length: 14 residues. CDR3 coding DNA: TGCAGTGCCGTCCGCGGGCTAGCGGGGGATACGCAGTATTTT. Translated, it gives CSAVRGLAGDTQYF.

This clonotype showed up just a few times. The chain carries TRBV27 and TRBJ2-7; TRBD2 matches at 10 bases. This CDR3 is 16 amino acids long. CDR1 is MNHEY, CDR2 SMNVEV, per germline (reference sequence). V lost 4 bases to trimming and J lost 5 bases; unmatched junction nucleotides: 11. Written as DNA, the CDR3 is TGTGCCAGCAGTTCCCCTAGGAGCGGGAGGGGTCACGAGCAGTACTTC. It encodes CASSSPRSGRGHEQYF.

The chain employs TRBV5-1 and TRBJ2-5, with 7 nucleotides matching TRBD1. CDR3 size: 14 residues. Germline lookup yields CDR1 SGHRS and CDR2 YFSETQ. J gave up 5 bases and V 0 bases, and 4 bases lay outside the gene matches. CDR3 nucleotide sequence: TGCGCCAGCAGCTTGGAAAAGGGGGCTGAGACCCAGTACTTC. It codes for CASSLEKGAETQYF.

This clonotype showed up just a few times. The chain joins TRBV6-2 or TRBV6-3 to TRBJ1-1, with TRBD1 matching 7 bases. Germline V gene data show CDR1 as MNHEY and CDR2 as SVGEGT. This CDR3 is built from 16 residues. With V trimmed by 2 bases and J by 6 bases, 12 bases remained unmatched. CDR3: CASSYTKGQPSPEAFF. In nucleotides, the CDR3 is TGTGCCAGCAGTTACACTAAGGGACAGCCGTCCCCTGAAGCTTTCTTT.

This clonotype was detected only a few times. The chain carries TRBV9 and TRBJ1-2, with 8 bases lining up with TRBD1. Germline V gene data show CDR1 as SGDLS and CDR2 as YYNGEE. The junction had 6 bases not matched to a gene; V was cut back by 2 bases and J by 6 bases. The CDR3 runs 14 residues. This CDR3 is CASSVDRARDGYTF. The CDR3 region has the DNA TGTGCCAGCAGCGTGGACAGGGCGCGGGATGGCTACACCTTC.

CDR3 loop: CASSLFPGLTSYNEQFF. The CDR3 DNA is TGTGCCAGCAGCTTATTCCCCGGACTGACCTCCTACAATGAGCAGTTCTTC. The chain recombines TRBV11-2 with TRBJ2-1, with D possibly TRBD2 on 5 matching bases. V lost 2 bases to trimming and J lost 0 bases, with 14 bases between them. The CDR3 is 17 amino acids. CDR1 and CDR2 from the germline V gene are SGHAT and FQNNGV.

This clonotype was counted between two and nine times. The rearrangement joins TRBV12-3 or TRBV12-4 to TRBJ2-3; 15 bases agree with TRBD2. This CDR3 is 18 amino acids long. The CDR3 loop reads CVTTKGLAGGTELDTQYF. Here the CDR3 DNA reads TGTGTAACAACAAAGGGACTAGCGGGGGGCACAGAGTTGGATACGCAGTATTTT.

This clonotype was seen a handful of times. CDR3 residues: CASSTGTGMNTEAFF. CDR3 in DNA: TGTGCCAGCTCAACGGGGACAGGGATGAACACTGAAGCTTTCTTT. The V gene is TRBV18, the J gene TRBJ1-1, with 9 positions matching TRBD1. CDR1 is KGHSH, CDR2 LQKENI, per germline. The CDR3 has 15 amino acids. The V gene end was trimmed by 5 bases and the J gene end by 0 bases; junction bases not matched to a gene: 4.

This clonotype has just a few counts. V is TRBV11-2 and J is TRBJ1-5; tentative D call: TRBD1 (6 bases). CDR1 and CDR2 from the germline V gene are SGHAT and FQNNGV. The CDR3 consists of 15 residues. Trimming shortened V by 5 bases and J by 6 bases, and 17 bases separated the two germline ends. Written as DNA, the CDR3 is TGTGCCAGCAGCCCGCAAGCGGGGGCGTTTCAGCCCCAGCATTTT. It specifies CASSPQAGAFQPQHF.

This clonotype was observed many times. The chain carries TRBV12-3 or TRBV12-4 and TRBJ1-4; D might be TRBD1 (6 bases). The V gene lost 5 bases and the J gene lost 4 bases, with 14 bases spanning the gap. The CDR3 has 15 residues. In DNA, the CDR3 is TGTGCCAGCAGTCCCCAGACAGGCGGTAATGAAAAACTGTTTTTT. This sequence encodes CASSPQTGGNEKLFF.

This clonotype has a handful of counts. The rearrangement uses TRBV7-6 and TRBJ2-3, with TRBD2 matching 9 bases. Trimming removed 5 bases from V and 6 bases from J; junction bases left unmatched: 15. The germline CDR1 and CDR2 sequences are SGHVS and FNYEAQ. This CDR3 region has 17 residues. CDR3 nucleotides: TGTGCCAGCAGCCCTCATCCTAGCGGGGCGGAAGTGGATACGCAGTATTTT. Translating gives CASSPHPSGAEVDTQYF.

The chain recombines TRBV6-6 with TRBJ1-6; perhaps TRBD1 as D (6 bases). This CDR3 contains 12 residues. Germline-derived CDR1 and CDR2 are MNHNY and SVGAGI (reference sequence). The V and J ends lost 6 bases and 9 bases respectively, with 9 bases between them. CDR3 nucleotide sequence: TGTGCCAGCAGACCCAGGGGTTCACCCCTCCACTTT. Translation: CASRPRGSPLHF.

This clonotype came up a few times. The chain recombines TRBV28 with TRBJ1-1, with D maybe TRBD1 (5 bases). This CDR3 has 13 residues. Germline V CDR1 and CDR2: MDHEN, SYDVKM. Deletions cut 5 bases from V and 5 bases from J, with 12 bases between. Here the CDR3 DNA reads TGTGCCAGCAGTGCCCCAGGGAGGACTGAAGCTTTCTTT. This gives the protein CASSAPGRTEAFF.

This clonotype was seen a few times. V is TRBV20-1 and J is TRBJ2-7; maybe TRBD2 (7 bases). Trimming shortened V by 2 bases and J by 2 bases, and 10 bases separated the two germline ends. Germline loops: CDR1 DFQATT, CDR2 SNEGSKA (reference sequence). The CDR3 runs 13 residues. CDR3 loop: CSARRGATYEQYF. The CDR3 DNA is TGCAGTGCTAGACGGGGGGCAACCTACGAGCAGTACTTC.

This clonotype was picked up a small number of times. V usage is TRBV12-3 or TRBV12-4 and J usage is TRBJ1-2; tentative D call: TRBD1 (5 bases). V was clipped by 6 bases and J by 8 bases, with 16 bases between them. This CDR3 spans 13 amino acids. The DNA for the CDR3 is TGTGCCAGCAGGCTCTGGGGGGTTGCCGGCTACACCTTC. Translation: CASRLWGVAGYTF.

This clonotype was observed a handful of times. V usage is TRBV27 and J usage is TRBJ2-1; D remains ambiguous. Trimming left V 6 bases short and J 6 bases short, with 18 bases between. Germline V lookup: CDR1 MNHEY, CDR2 SMNVEV (reference sequence). The CDR3 consists of 15 residues. The CDR3 here is CASSPEVPRSNEQFF. The CDR3 region has the DNA TGTGCCAGCAGCCCCGAAGTCCCCAGGAGCAATGAGCAGTTCTTC.

This clonotype was counted at least ten times. V usage is TRBV7-9 and J usage is TRBJ1-2; D unresolved. CDR3 length: 12 residues. V gave up 3 bases and J gave up 3 bases, with 5 bases separating them. CDR1 is SEHNR, CDR2 FQNEAQ, per germline (reference sequence). The CDR3 is CASSFRDYGYTF. As DNA, the CDR3 is TGTGCCAGCAGCTTTCGAGACTATGGCTACACCTTC.

This chain uses TRBV12-3 or TRBV12-4 with TRBJ2-3, with 9 bases matching TRBD2. V lost 4 bases, J lost 2 bases, and 7 bases stayed unmatched. The CDR3 has 16 amino acids. The CDR3 reads CASSSLGTSLTDTQYF. CDR3 DNA: TGTGCCAGCAGTTCGCTCGGGACTAGCCTCACAGATACGCAGTATTTT.

This clonotype was observed a few times. This sequence joins TRBV28 and TRBJ2-7; no clear D. Germline values: CDR1 MDHEN, CDR2 SYDVKM. The CDR3 has 16 residues. The germline V and J ends were trimmed by 5 bases and 4 bases, with 21 bases remaining between them. CDR3 nucleotides: TGTGCCAGCAGTATCCTCCCGTTTGGGCAGCTGTACGAGCAGTACTTC. This codes for CASSILPFGQLYEQYF. The full variable domain, in which reference TRBV28 and TRBJ2-7 provide the parts outside the CDR3, is DVKVTQSSRYLVKRTGEKVFLECVQDMDHENMFWYRQDPGLGLRLIYFSYDVKMKEKGDIPEGYSVSREKKERFSLILESASTNQTSMYLCASSILPFGQLYEQYFGPGTRLTVT.

This clonotype was seen more than once but under ten times. J is TRBJ2-1 and V is TRBV11-1; D is perhaps TRBD1 (6 bases). Trimming cost V 4 bases and J 0 bases, with 13 bases left between them. Germline CDR1 reads SGHAT; CDR2 reads FQDESV (reference sequence). The CDR3 runs to 16 residues. CDR3 DNA sequence: TGTGCCAGCAGCTCAAAACAGGGTTTCTCCTACAATGAGCAGTTCTTC. Encoded protein: CASSSKQGFSYNEQFF.

This clonotype was seen at least ten times. V usage is TRBV3-1 and J usage is TRBJ1-6, with unresolved D. Germline CDR1 reads LGHDT; CDR2 reads YNNKEL (reference sequence). CDR3 length equals 12 residues. Trimming cost V 5 bases and J 9 bases, with 8 bases left between them. CDR3 DNA sequence: TGTGCCAGCAGCTCCCGGCCTTCACCCCTCCACTTT. It codes for CASSSRPSPLHF.

This clonotype appeared many times. The chain couples TRBV5-1 to TRBJ1-1; 9 bases match TRBD1. Trimming cost V 4 bases and J 6 bases; bases outside gene matches: 7. Germline CDR1 is SGHRS and CDR2 is YFSETQ. The CDR3 consists of 14 residues. The CDR3 here is CASSRGQGGAEAFF. DNA for the CDR3: TGCGCCAGCAGCCGGGGACAGGGAGGAGCTGAAGCTTTCTTT.

CDR3 protein: CASQDPYFQETQYF. DNA for the CDR3: TGCGCCAGCCAGGACCCCTATTTCCAAGAGACCCAGTACTTC. The rearrangement joins TRBV5-1 to TRBJ2-5; D remains ambiguous. CDR3 length equals 14 residues. Trimming took off 7 bases at V and 1 base at J, with 14 bases between the two ends. The germline V gene encodes CDR1 SGHRS and CDR2 YFSETQ. Together with reference TRBV5-1 and TRBJ2-5, the CDR3 gives the full variable domain: KAGVTQTPRYLIKTRGQQVTLSCSPISGHRSVSWYQQTPGQGLQFLFEYFSETQRNKGNFPGRFSGRQFSNSRSEMNVSTLELGDSALYLCASQDPYFQETQYFGPGTRLLVL.

A remark on this clonotype: Its ends do not fully match the called genes, so a read error is possible. The chain employs TRBV18 and TRBJ2-5, with 10 bases lining up with TRBD1. The CDR3 runs 18 residues. Germline V CDR1 and CDR2: KGHSH, LQKENI. The CDR3 nucleotides read TGTGCCAGCTCAACACCGGGACAGGGGTTCGATTGGGCGGAGACCCAGTACTTC. Translation gives CASSTPGQGFDWAETQYF.

The V and J genes are TRBV12-3 or TRBV12-4 and TRBJ2-3; 13 nucleotides match TRBD2. J lost 0 bases, V lost 6 bases, and 6 bases had no gene match. CDR3 size: 17 residues. CDR3 DNA sequence: TGTGCCAGCAGCCGGACTAGCGGGGGAACTAGCACAGATACGCAGTATTTT. Encoded protein: CASSRTSGGTSTDTQYF.

Details on this clonotype: The CDR3 carries no conserved terminal phenylalanine or tryptophan, so it likely arises from a read error. The V call is TRBV30, the J call TRBJ1-2, with D unclear. CDR1 and CDR2 (germline): GTSNPN, SVGIG (reference sequence). The CDR3 has 15 amino acids. V lost 3 bases, J lost 0 bases, and 14 bases lay in between. The CDR3 coding sequence is TGTGCCTGGAGATCTGTGGCCCCTACTAACTATGGCTACACCCTC. Translation gives CAWRSVAPTNYGYTL.

This clonotype was seen a few times. V and J are TRBV10-1 and TRBJ1-1, with D possibly being TRBD1 (6 bases). CDR1 WNHNN and CDR2 SYGVQD come from the germline V gene (reference sequence). The CDR3 extends over 14 amino acids. Trimming took off 2 bases at V and 4 bases at J, with 11 bases between the two ends. Here the CDR3 reads CASSEEAGVTEAFF. In nucleotides, the CDR3 is TGCGCCAGCAGTGAGGAGGCAGGGGTCACTGAAGCTTTCTTT.

The chain couples TRBV25-1 to TRBJ1-4; the D gene is possibly TRBD1 (5 bases). Germline V gene data show CDR1 as MGHDK and CDR2 as SYGVNS. The V and J ends lost 0 bases and 4 bases respectively, with 6 bases between them. The CDR3 runs 14 residues. The CDR3 DNA sequence: TGTGCCAGCAGTGAATACAGGGATAATGAAAAACTGTTTTTT. It codes for CASSEYRDNEKLFF.

This clonotype was seen a few times. The chain has TRBV11-2 and TRBJ2-2; D uncertain. V shed 2 bases and J shed 2 bases, with 9 bases lying between them. This CDR3 has 15 amino acids. The germline V gene has CDR1 SGHAT and CDR2 FQNNGV. The CDR3 loop reads CASSLRQHNTGELFF. As DNA, the CDR3 is TGTGCCAGCAGCTTACGCCAACACAACACCGGGGAGCTGTTTTTT.

In its sample, this clonotype was seen a few times. The rearrangement uses TRBV11-2 and TRBJ1-2; no clear D. Trimming took off 2 bases at V and 5 bases at J, with 12 bases between the two ends. CDR3 size: 14 residues. CDR1 SGHAT and CDR2 FQNNGV come from the germline V gene. This chain's CDR3 is CASSLPGPPYGYTF. The CDR3 bases are TGTGCCAGCAGCTTACCAGGCCCCCCATATGGCTACACCTTC.

The sample holds many counts of this clonotype. The chain recombines TRBV7-3 with TRBJ1-1, with D uncertain. CDR1 is SGHTA and CDR2 is FQGTGA in the germline V gene. Trimming cost V 3 bases and J 1 base, with 6 bases left between them. This CDR3 has 13 residues. The CDR3 reads CASSFSQNTEAFF. The CDR3 DNA follows: TGTGCCAGCAGCTTCTCACAGAACACTGAAGCTTTCTTT.